Included here is one T cell receptor (beta chain) sequence, with context. Its target is not known. The entry originates in a study of post-analysis software for immune sequencing data. Regarding the study as a whole: The normalized Chao1 diversity of multiple sclerosis patients was significantly lower than that of controls. Controls had lower frequencies than patients of about 5 TRBV segments, which included TRBV5-6, TRBV5-1 and TRBV20-1.

Unique molecular identifiers tagged the TCR beta cDNA libraries. TCRdb processed the PCR reads anew with MiXCR; each CDR3 protein has one entry. The sample carries under 650,000 distinct CDR3 sequences, around 44% recorded once. CDR1 is DFQATT and CDR2 is SNEGSKA in the germline V gene (reference sequence). The CDR3 is 16 amino acids. Trimming stripped 2 bases from V and 6 bases from J, with 19 bases between. The J gene is TRBJ1-4, the V gene TRBV20-1; perhaps TRBD1 as D (6 bases). The clonotype was recovered from a girl aged 10-17 years with multiple sclerosis. The sequenced sample consisted of blood. The CDR3 is CSARSTWWGQDEKLFF. CDR3 coding DNA: TGCAGTGCTAGATCTACGTGGTGGGGGCAGGATGAAAAACTGTTTTTT.